Listed below are T cell receptor beta chains from one sample, sequenced in a study of blood T cell repertoires in COVID-19. TCRdb's table, derived via immunoSEQ multiplex PCR, lists solely in-frame clones and lacks some. The repertoire holds 220,000 or so clones, 84% seen once, with approximately 5% in the top ten. Material: peripheral blood. All receptors come from a woman aged 55-70 years who had recovered from COVID-19. CDR3s include the opening cysteine and the closing phenylalanine or tryptophan. The order of the fields is J gene, V gene, clone size, D gene, CDR3 DNA, CDR3 protein. A D gene is named only where the DNA matches it firmly. Part of the rows lack a size; the others show once, few, many or a class for expanded clones.

TRBJ1-2 TRBV7-9 - TRBD1 TGTGCCAGCGGGACAGGGCCTAACTATGGCTACACCTTC CASGTGPNYGYTF
TRBJ1-4 TRBV5-1 - TRBD1 TGCGCCAGCAGCCGAACAGGGGTTGAAAAACTGTTTTTT CASSRTGVEKLFF
TRBJ1-4 TRBV5-6 - - TGTGCCAGCAGCCCAGGGTGGCCTAATGAAAAACTGTTTTTT CASSPGWPNEKLFF
TRBJ1-2 TRBV7-9 - - TGTGCCAGCAGCTTAATGGGAGTTAGCTATGGCTACACCTTC CASSLMGVSYGYTF
TRBJ2-3 TRBV3-1/TRBV3-2 - - TGTGCCAGCAGCCAAGAGACTGGTACGCAGTATTTT CASSQETGTQYF
TRBJ1-2 TRBV15 - - TGTGCCACCAGCAGAGATACGATGGCAGGCACTTGGGGCTACACCTTC CATSRDTMAGTWGYTF
TRBJ1-1 TRBV4-2 once TRBD1 TGTGCCAGCAGCCAGCCCGGACAGGGTTCGACCACTGAAGCTTTCTTT CASSQPGQGSTTEAFF
TRBJ2-7 TRBV2 - - TGTGCCAGCAGTGAAGCTTCAAGGAGCTCCTACGAGCAGTACTTC CASSEASRSSYEQYF
TRBJ1-4 TRBV18 - - TGTGCCAGCTCTCCCAGGTTGGATTTTGGAAAACTGTTTTTT CASSPRLDFGKLFF
TRBJ2-7 TRBV7-2 - - TGTGCCAGCAGCTTAGTTGCGGGGCCCCACTCCTACGAGCAGTACTTC CASSLVAGPHSYEQYF
TRBJ2-2 TRBV7-6 - TRBD2 TGTGCCAGCAGCTTTCGGGGGGGTAGCGGGGAGCTGTTTTTT CASSFRGGSGELFF
TRBJ1-5 TRBV10-1 - TRBD1 TGCGCCAGCAGGGCAGACAGGGGACGACAGCCCCAGCATTTT CASRADRGRQPQHF
TRBJ2-3 TRBV7-3 - TRBD2 TGTGCCAGCAGCTCCTACGGGGGGAGCACAGATACGCAGTATTTT CASSSYGGSTDTQYF
TRBJ1-3 TRBV5-4 - TRBD1 TGTGCCAGCAGCTTGACTCAGGGGGCGACTGGAAACACCATATATTTT CASSLTQGATGNTIYF
TRBJ2-4 TRBV4-2 - - TGTGCCAGCAGCCAAGAACGGGGGACCCTAGCCAAAAACATTCAGTACTTC CASSQERGTLAKNIQYF
TRBJ1-1 TRBV9 - - TGTGCCAGCAGCGGCGAGGGGAACACTGAAGCTTTCTTT CASSGEGNTEAFF
TRBJ2-4 TRBV5-1 - - TGCGCCAGCAGCCTCAGTGGCGTACTAGAAATTTCCAAAAACATTCAGTACTTC CASSLSGVLEISKNIQYF
TRBJ2-5 TRBV7-9 - - TGTGCCAGCAGCCCGCAACCGGGGACCCAGTACTTC CASSPQPGTQYF
TRBJ1-1 TRBV12-3/TRBV12-4 - - TGTGCCAGCAGTTTATCCCTGGCGGGTGAAGCTTTCTTT CASSLSLAGEAFF
TRBJ2-2 TRBV19 - - TGTGCCAGTAGTTCCCGGGAGACGATCACCGGGGAGCTGTTTTTT CASSSRETITGELFF
TRBJ1-4 TRBV18 - TRBD1 TGTGCCAGCTCCCTGAGACAGGGGACTAATGAAAAACTGTTTTTT CASSLRQGTNEKLFF
TRBJ2-7 TRBV6-2/TRBV6-3 - - TGTGCCAGCAGTTACTATGGCAACTACGAGCAGTACTTC CASSYYGNYEQYF
TRBJ1-5 TRBV6-1 - - TGTGCCAGCAGTGAAGGCCAGGGACCCCAGCATTTT CASSEGQGPQHF
TRBJ1-4 TRBV5-4 - - TGTGCCAGCAGCTTGCAAGGGGAAGGTGAAAAACTGTTTTTT CASSLQGEGEKLFF
TRBJ2-1 TRBV18 - TRBD2 TGTGCCAGCTCACGGGGGGGGATTGTCTACAATGAGCAGTTCTTC CASSRGGIVYNEQFF
TRBJ1-1 TRBV19 - - TGTGCCAGTAGTGGGCTCGGGGGATGGGGAAACACTGAAGCTTTCTTT CASSGLGGWGNTEAFF
TRBJ1-6 TRBV7-9 few TRBD1 TGTGCCAGCAGCCTTCCGGGACAGAGATATAATTCACCCCTCCACTTT CASSLPGQRYNSPLHF